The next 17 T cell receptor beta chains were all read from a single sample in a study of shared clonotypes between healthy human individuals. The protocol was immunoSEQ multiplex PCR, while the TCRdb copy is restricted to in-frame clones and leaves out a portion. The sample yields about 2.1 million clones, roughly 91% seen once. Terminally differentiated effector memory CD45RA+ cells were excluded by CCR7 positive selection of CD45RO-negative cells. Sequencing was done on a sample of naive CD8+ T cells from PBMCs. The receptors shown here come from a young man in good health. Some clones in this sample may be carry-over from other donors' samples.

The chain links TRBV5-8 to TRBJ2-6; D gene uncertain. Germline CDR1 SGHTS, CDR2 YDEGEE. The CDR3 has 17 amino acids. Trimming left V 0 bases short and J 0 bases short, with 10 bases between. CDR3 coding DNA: TGTGCCAGCAGCTTGGGTCGGCTGCTCTCTGGGGCCAACGTCCTGACTTTC. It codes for CASSLGRLLSGANVLTF.

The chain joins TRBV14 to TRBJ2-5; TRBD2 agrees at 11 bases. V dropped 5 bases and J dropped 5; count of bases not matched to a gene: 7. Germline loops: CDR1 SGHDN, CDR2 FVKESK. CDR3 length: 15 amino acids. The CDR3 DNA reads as TGTGCCAGCAGCTATAGCGGGAGGGCCGGGGAGACCCAGTACTTC. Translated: CASSYSGRAGETQYF.

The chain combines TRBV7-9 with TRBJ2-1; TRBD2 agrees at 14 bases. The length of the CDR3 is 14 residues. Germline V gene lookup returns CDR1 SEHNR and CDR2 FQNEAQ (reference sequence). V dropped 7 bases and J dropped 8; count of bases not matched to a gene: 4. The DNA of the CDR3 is TGTGCCAGCACGGGACTAGCGGGAGTTTATGAGCAGTTCTTC. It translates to CASTGLAGVYEQFF.

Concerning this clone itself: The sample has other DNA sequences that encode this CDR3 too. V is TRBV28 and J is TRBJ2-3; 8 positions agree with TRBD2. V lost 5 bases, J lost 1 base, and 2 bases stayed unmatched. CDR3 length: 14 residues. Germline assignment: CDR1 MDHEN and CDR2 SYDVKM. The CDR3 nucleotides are TGTGCCAGCAGTGCGACTAGCGGCACAGATACGCAGTATTTT. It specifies CASSATSGTDTQYF. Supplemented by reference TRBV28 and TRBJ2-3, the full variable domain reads DVKVTQSSRYLVKRTGEKVFLECVQDMDHENMFWYRQDPGLGLRLIYFSYDVKMKEKGDIPEGYSVSREKKERFSLILESASTNQTSMYLCASSATSGTDTQYFGPGTRLTVL.

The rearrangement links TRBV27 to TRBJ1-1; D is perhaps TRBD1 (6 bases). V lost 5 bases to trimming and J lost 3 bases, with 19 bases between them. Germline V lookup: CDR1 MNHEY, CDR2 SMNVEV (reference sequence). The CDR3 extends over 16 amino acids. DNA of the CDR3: TGTGCCAGCAGTGTTGTACAGGGTGTACTGGACACTGAAGCTTTCTTT. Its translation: CASSVVQGVLDTEAFF.

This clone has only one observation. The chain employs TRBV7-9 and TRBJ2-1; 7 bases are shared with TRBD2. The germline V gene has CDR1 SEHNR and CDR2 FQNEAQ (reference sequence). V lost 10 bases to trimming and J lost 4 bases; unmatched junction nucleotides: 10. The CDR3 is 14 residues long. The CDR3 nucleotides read TGTGCCAACGGGGGGAACCCCATTTACAATGAGCAGTTCTTC. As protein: CANGGNPIYNEQFF.

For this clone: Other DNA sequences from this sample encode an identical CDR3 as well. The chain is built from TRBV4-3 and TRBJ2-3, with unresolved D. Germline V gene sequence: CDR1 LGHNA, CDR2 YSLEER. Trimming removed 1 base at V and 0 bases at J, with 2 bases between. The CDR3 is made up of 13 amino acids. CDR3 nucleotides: TGCGCCAGCAGCCAAGTAAGCACAGATACGCAGTATTTT. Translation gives CASSQVSTDTQYF.

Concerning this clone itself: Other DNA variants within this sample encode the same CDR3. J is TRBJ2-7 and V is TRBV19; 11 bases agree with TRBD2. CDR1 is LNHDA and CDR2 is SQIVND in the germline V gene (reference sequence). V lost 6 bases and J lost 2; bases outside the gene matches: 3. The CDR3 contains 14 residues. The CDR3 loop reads CASSLAGGPYEQYF. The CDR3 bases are TGTGCCAGTAGCTTAGCGGGAGGGCCCTACGAGCAGTACTTC.

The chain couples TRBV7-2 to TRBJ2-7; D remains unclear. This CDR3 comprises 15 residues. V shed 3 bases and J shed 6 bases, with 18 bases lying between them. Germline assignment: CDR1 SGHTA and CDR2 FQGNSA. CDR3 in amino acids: CASSFISGSLPEQYF. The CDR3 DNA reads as TGTGCCAGCAGCTTTATCTCCGGGTCATTGCCCGAGCAGTACTTC.

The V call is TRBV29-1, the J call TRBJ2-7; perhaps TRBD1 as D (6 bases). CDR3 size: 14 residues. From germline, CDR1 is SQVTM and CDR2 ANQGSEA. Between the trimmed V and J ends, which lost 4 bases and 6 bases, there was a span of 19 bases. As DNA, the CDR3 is TGCAGCGTTGGAGGACTGACAGGACCAATCGAGCAGTACTTC. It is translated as CSVGGLTGPIEQYF.

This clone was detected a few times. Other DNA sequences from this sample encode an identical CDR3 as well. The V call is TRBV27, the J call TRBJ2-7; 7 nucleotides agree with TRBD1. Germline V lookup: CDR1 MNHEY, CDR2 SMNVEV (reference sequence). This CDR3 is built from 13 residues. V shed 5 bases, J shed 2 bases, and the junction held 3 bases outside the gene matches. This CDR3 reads CASSPGTAYEQYF. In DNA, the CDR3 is TGTGCCAGCAGTCCCGGGACAGCCTACGAGCAGTACTTC.

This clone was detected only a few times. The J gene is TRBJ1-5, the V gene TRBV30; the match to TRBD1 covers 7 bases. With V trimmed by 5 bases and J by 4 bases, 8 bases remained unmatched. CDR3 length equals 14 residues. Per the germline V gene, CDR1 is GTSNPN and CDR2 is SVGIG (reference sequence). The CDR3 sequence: CAWDSGTANQPQHF. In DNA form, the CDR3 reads TGTGCCTGGGACTCCGGGACAGCGAATCAGCCCCAGCATTTT. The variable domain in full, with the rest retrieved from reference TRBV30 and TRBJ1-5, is SQTIHQWPATLVQPVGSPLSLECTVEGTSNPNLYWYRQAAGRGLQLLFYSVGIGQISSEVPQNLSASRPQDRQFILSSKKLLLSDSGFYLCAWDSGTANQPQHFGDGTRLSIL.

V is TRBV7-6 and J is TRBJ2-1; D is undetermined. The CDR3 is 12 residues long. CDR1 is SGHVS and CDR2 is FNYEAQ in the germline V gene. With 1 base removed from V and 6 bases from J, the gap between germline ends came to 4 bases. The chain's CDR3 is CASSLDGNEQFF. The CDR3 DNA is TGTGCCAGCAGCTTAGACGGCAATGAGCAGTTCTTC.

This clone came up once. CDR3: CASSFASSSYEQYF. DNA for the CDR3: TGTGCCAGCAGCTTCGCCAGCAGCTCCTACGAGCAGTACTTC. The chain uses TRBV11-2 and TRBJ2-7; D remains ambiguous. The length of the CDR3 is 14 residues. Trimming took off 3 bases at V and 0 bases at J, with 9 bases between the two ends. Germline V gene lookup returns CDR1 SGHAT and CDR2 FQNNGV.

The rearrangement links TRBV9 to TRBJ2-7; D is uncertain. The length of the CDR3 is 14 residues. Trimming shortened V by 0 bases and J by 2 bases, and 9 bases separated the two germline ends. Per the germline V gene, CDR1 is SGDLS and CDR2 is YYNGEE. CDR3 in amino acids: CASSVDGLPYEQYF. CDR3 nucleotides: TGTGCCAGCAGCGTAGACGGGTTACCCTACGAGCAGTACTTC.

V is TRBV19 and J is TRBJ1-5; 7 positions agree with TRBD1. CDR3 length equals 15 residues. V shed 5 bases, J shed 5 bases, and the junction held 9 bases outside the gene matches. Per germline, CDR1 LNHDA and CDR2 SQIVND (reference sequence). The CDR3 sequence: CASSARDRYDQPQHF. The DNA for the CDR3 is TGTGCCAGTAGTGCCCGGGACAGATACGATCAGCCCCAGCATTTT.

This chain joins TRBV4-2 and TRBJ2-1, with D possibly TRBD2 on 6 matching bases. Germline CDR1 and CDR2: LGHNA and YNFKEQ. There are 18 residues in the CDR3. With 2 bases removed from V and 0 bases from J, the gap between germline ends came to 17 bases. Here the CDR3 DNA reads TGTGCCAGCAGCCAACTTGGGGAACTAGCTCCCTCCTACAATGAGCAGTTCTTC. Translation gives CASSQLGELAPSYNEQFF.